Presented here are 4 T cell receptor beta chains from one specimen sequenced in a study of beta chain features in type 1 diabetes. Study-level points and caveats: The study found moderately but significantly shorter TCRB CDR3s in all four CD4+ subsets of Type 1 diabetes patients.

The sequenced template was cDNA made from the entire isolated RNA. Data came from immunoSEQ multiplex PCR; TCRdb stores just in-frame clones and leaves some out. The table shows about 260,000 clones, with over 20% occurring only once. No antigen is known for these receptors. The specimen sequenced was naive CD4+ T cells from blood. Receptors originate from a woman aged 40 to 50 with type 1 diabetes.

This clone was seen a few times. CDR3 protein: CASSVEGTPYEQYF. CDR3 DNA sequence: TGTGCCAGCAGCGTAGAGGGGACACCCTACGAGCAGTACTTC. The V and J genes are TRBV9 and TRBJ2-7; D possibly corresponds to TRBD1 (6 bases). V was pared by 0 bases and J by 2 bases, with 9 bases between. The CDR3 has 14 residues. The germline V gene has CDR1 SGDLS and CDR2 YYNGEE.

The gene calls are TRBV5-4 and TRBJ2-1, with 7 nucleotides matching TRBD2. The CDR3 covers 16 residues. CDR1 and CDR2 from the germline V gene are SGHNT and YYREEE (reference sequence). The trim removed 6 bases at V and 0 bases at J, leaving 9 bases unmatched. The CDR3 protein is CASTAGGGSSYNEQFF. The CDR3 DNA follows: TGTGCCAGCACCGCTGGGGGGGGAAGCTCCTACAATGAGCAGTTCTTC.

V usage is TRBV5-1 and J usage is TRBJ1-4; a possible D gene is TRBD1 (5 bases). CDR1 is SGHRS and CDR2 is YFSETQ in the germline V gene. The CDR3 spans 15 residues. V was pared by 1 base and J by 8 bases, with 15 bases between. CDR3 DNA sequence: TGCGCCAGCAGCTTGAGTGGTGCAGACAGCGAAAAACTGTTTTTT. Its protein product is CASSLSGADSEKLFF.

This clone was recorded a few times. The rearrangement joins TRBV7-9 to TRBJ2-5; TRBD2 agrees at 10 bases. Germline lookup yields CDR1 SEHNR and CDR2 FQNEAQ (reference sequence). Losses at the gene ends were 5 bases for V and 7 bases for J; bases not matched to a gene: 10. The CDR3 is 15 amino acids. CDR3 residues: CASSLNSGGTSTQYF. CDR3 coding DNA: TGTGCCAGCAGCCTTAATAGCGGGGGGACGTCGACCCAGTACTTC.